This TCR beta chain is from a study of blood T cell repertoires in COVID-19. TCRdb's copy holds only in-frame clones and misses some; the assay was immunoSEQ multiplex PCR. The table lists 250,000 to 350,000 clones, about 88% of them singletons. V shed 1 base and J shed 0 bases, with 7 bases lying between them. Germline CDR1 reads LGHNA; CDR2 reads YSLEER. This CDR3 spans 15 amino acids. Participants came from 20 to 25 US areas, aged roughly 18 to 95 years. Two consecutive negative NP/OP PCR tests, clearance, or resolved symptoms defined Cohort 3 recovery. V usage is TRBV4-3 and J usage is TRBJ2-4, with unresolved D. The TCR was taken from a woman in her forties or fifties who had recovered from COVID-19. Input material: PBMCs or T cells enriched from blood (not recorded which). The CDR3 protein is CASSQASVAKNIQYF. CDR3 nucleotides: TGCGCCAGCAGCCAAGCCTCAGTAGCCAAAAACATTCAGTACTTC.